These 25 T cell receptor beta chains were all obtained from the same sample, sequenced in a study of cytomegalovirus exposure and HLA in healthy donors. With 60 Vbeta and 13 Jbeta primers, the PCR was carried out. Data came from immunoSEQ multiplex PCR; TCRdb stores just in-frame clones and leaves some out. The table shows under 200,000 clones, with more than 75% occurring only once. What was sequenced was PBMCs. The receptors were gathered from a woman aged 30 to 39 in good health and CMV-seropositive.

This chain links TRBV18 with TRBJ2-3; 9 positions agree with TRBD1. Germline CDR1 is KGHSH and CDR2 is LQKENI. CDR3 length: 17 residues. The ends lost 3 bases at V and 5 bases at J; junction bases unmatched: 12. The CDR3 DNA sequence: TGTGCCAGCTCACCGCCGGGACAGGGAGTGATAGGAGATACGCAGTATTTT. It is translated as CASSPPGQGVIGDTQYF.

This sequence joins TRBV29-1 and TRBJ2-7; 9 bases align to TRBD2. The V gene's germline CDR1 is SQVTM and CDR2 ANQGSEA. There are 14 residues in the CDR3. V lost 3 bases, J lost 6 bases, and 9 bases stayed unmatched. In DNA form, the CDR3 reads TGCAGCGTTGAGGCCCTAGCGGGATCGGGCGAGCAGTACTTC. Encoded protein: CSVEALAGSGEQYF.

The V and J genes are TRBV4-1 and TRBJ1-4, with TRBD1 matching 7 bases. Looked up from germline, CDR1 is MGHRA and CDR2 is YSYEKL. The CDR3 spans 12 residues. Germline trimming cut 1 base from V and 11 bases from J; bases unmatched to any gene: 1. CDR3 nucleotide sequence: TGCGCCAGCAGCCAAGCGGGACAGAAACTGTTTTTT. It specifies CASSQAGQKLFF.

V gene TRBV19 combines with J gene TRBJ1-2; 8 bases are shared with TRBD1. There are 15 residues in the CDR3. Trimming at V came to 5 bases and at J to 4 bases, leaving 9 bases not matched to a gene. The germline gives CDR1 LNHDA, CDR2 SQIVND (reference sequence). This CDR3 reads CASSSGQGGTYGYTF. The DNA of the CDR3 is TGTGCCAGTAGTTCCGGACAGGGTGGGACCTATGGCTACACCTTC.

Regarding this clone: An end of the junction differs from the germline gene, which may be a read error. The CDR3 nucleotides read TGTGCCAGCAGAGAAGGTAGAGCGGGGGGGAATCAGCCCCAGCATTTT. Its translation: CASREGRAGGNQPQHF. V and J are TRBV2 and TRBJ1-5; a possible D gene is TRBD1 (5 bases). Germline CDR1 and CDR2: SNHLY and FYNNEI. The CDR3 runs 16 residues.

The chain employs TRBV11-3 and TRBJ2-1, with 7 bases identical to TRBD1. Germline CDR1 is SGHNT and CDR2 is YENEEA. With V trimmed by 5 bases and J by 4 bases, 2 bases remained unmatched. The CDR3 contains 13 residues. As DNA, the CDR3 is TGTGCCAGCAGCCCGGGACAGTACAATGAGCAGTTCTTC. This sequence encodes CASSPGQYNEQFF.

The genes are TRBV28 and TRBJ1-2, with 10 bases matching TRBD1. There are 16 residues in the CDR3. V gave up 6 bases and J gave up 4 bases; unmatched junction bases: 11. Germline assignment: CDR1 MDHEN and CDR2 SYDVKM. The CDR3, as DNA: TGTGCCAGCAGACCTGGGACAGGGGTCCCACTCTATGGCTACACCTTC. Its protein product is CASRPGTGVPLYGYTF.

The chain has TRBV7-2 and TRBJ2-7; TRBD1 might be the D (5 bases). CDR3 length equals 13 residues. Trimming cost V 5 bases and J 2 bases, with 10 bases left between them. Germline V gives CDR1 SGHTA, CDR2 FQGNSA. In DNA form, the CDR3 reads TGTGCCAGCAGCCGCATACAGGCCTACGAGCAGTACTTC. Translating gives CASSRIQAYEQYF.

This clone was observed a handful of times. V is TRBV18 and J is TRBJ2-7, with D possibly matching TRBD2 (5 bases). The CDR3 has 16 amino acids. The germline CDR1 and CDR2 sequences are KGHSH and LQKENI. Between the trimmed V and J ends, which lost 3 bases and 0 bases, there was a span of 15 bases. The CDR3 sequence: CASSPLAPLLSYEQYF. CDR3 nucleotides: TGTGCCAGCTCACCGCTAGCTCCCCTTCTCTCCTACGAGCAGTACTTC.

This chain connects TRBV9 to TRBJ2-5, with 7 bases aligning to TRBD1. The junction had 5 bases not matched to a gene; V was cut back by 2 bases and J by 4 bases. The CDR3 has 14 amino acids. CDR1 SGDLS and CDR2 YYNGEE come from the germline V gene. In DNA, the CDR3 is TGTGCCAGCAGCGTGAGACAGGGCGGAGAGACCCAGTACTTC. Translation: CASSVRQGGETQYF.

V is TRBV11-3 and J is TRBJ1-1; D might be TRBD1 (5 bases). With 1 base removed from V and 4 bases from J, the gap between germline ends came to 16 bases. Looked up from germline, CDR1 is SGHNT and CDR2 is YENEEA. The CDR3 totals 16 residues. The CDR3 spells CASSLGPTGIGTEAFF. For the CDR3, the DNA is TGTGCCAGCAGCTTAGGACCAACAGGAATCGGCACTGAAGCTTTCTTT.

As DNA, the CDR3 is TGTGCCAGCAGCCATTTAACTGGAAGAGGCACCGGGGAGCTGTTTTTT. Residues: CASSHLTGRGTGELFF. The rearrangement links TRBV4-2 to TRBJ2-2; no clear D gene. Germline CDR1 is LGHNA and CDR2 is YNFKEQ. Trimming took off 3 bases at V and 4 bases at J, with 15 bases between the two ends. The CDR3 runs to 16 residues.

The chain uses TRBV23-1 and TRBJ2-1; 7 nucleotides match TRBD2. TRBV23-1 is classed as an ORF, of uncertain function. Losses at the gene ends were 3 bases for V and 8 bases for J; bases not matched to a gene: 4. CDR3 length equals 13 residues. CDR3 in amino acids: CASSQGGMDEQFF. The CDR3 DNA follows: TGCGCCAGCAGTCAGGGAGGGATGGATGAGCAGTTCTTC.

The chain combines TRBV12-5 with TRBJ1-3; TRBD1 agrees at 7 bases. There are 16 residues in the CDR3. The V segment lost 0 bases and the J segment 1 base; nucleotides outside the gene matches: 3. The V gene's germline CDR1 is LGHNT and CDR2 FRNRAP. The CDR3 region is CASGLVPTGSGNTIYF. Here the CDR3 DNA reads TGTGCTAGTGGTTTGGTCCCGACAGGGTCTGGAAACACCATATATTTT.

This chain joins TRBV7-3 and TRBJ2-5, with D tentatively TRBD1 (6 bases). Between the trimmed V and J ends, which lost 5 bases and 0 bases, there was a span of 7 bases. The V gene's germline CDR1 is SGHTA and CDR2 FQGTGA. The length of the CDR3 is 13 residues. CDR3 sequence reads: CASSRDNQETQYF. The CDR3 bases are TGTGCCAGCAGCCGGGACAACCAAGAGACCCAGTACTTC. The full variable domain, in which reference TRBV7-3 and TRBJ2-5 provide the parts outside the CDR3, is GAGVSQTPSNKVTEKGKYVELRCDPISGHTALYWYRQSLGQGPEFLIYFQGTGAADDSGLPNDRFFAVRPEGSVSTLKIQRTERGDSAVYLCASSRDNQETQYFGPGTRLLVL.

The chain employs TRBV6-1 and TRBJ2-1, with TRBD2 identical over 11 bases. The CDR3 is made up of 16 amino acids. CDR1 is MNHNS and CDR2 is SASEGT in the germline V gene. J was trimmed by 3 bases and V by 4 bases; bases with no gene match: 5. The CDR3 DNA follows: TGTGCCAGCAGTGCCGGGACTAGCGGCCTCTACAATGAGCAGTTCTTC. Amino acids: CASSAGTSGLYNEQFF.

This sequence joins TRBV27 and TRBJ2-7, with 14 bases that match TRBD2. Trimming cost V 5 bases and J 7 bases; bases outside gene matches: 7. Germline assignment: CDR1 MNHEY and CDR2 SMNVEV (reference sequence). The length of the CDR3 is 15 residues. For the CDR3, the DNA is TGTGCCAGCAGTCCCGGGACTAGCGGGAGTTATGAGCAGTACTTC. This translates into CASSPGTSGSYEQYF.

The chain links TRBV7-2 to TRBJ1-1; TRBD1 agrees at 9 bases. V lost 4 bases to trimming and J lost 8 bases; unmatched junction nucleotides: 14. The CDR3 is 16 amino acids. Per germline, CDR1 SGHTA and CDR2 FQGNSA. CDR3 bases: TGTGCCAGCAGCTCAACAGGGGGCGTGGTCTCCAGCGAAGCTTTCTTT. Protein: CASSSTGGVVSSEAFF.

The count of this clone is one. The chain couples TRBV18 to TRBJ1-4, with TRBD1 as a possible D gene (6 bases). Germline loops: CDR1 KGHSH, CDR2 LQKENI. The ends were cut back, 1 base at V and 4 bases at J, with 13 bases in the middle. The CDR3 extends over 16 amino acids. The CDR3 loop reads CASSPLGQPYNEKLFF. Written as DNA, the CDR3 is TGTGCCAGCTCACCACTCGGACAGCCCTATAATGAAAAACTGTTTTTT. The variable domain in full, with the rest retrieved from reference TRBV18 and TRBJ1-4, is NAGVMQNPRHLVRRRGQEARLRCSPMKGHSHVYWYRQLPEEGLKFMVYLQKENIIDESGMPKERFSAEFPKEGPSILRIQQVVRGDSAAYFCASSPLGQPYNEKLFFGSGTQLSVL.

The chain carries TRBV27 and TRBJ1-2, with D tentatively TRBD1 (5 bases). The CDR3 contains 13 residues. The germline V and J ends were trimmed by 6 bases and 7 bases, with 15 bases remaining between them. Looked up from germline, CDR1 is MNHEY and CDR2 is SMNVEV (reference sequence). CDR3 sequence reads: CASRPGGAGGYTF. The CDR3 DNA reads as TGTGCCAGCAGACCAGGCGGGGCGGGTGGCTACACCTTC.

The genes are TRBV30 and TRBJ1-1; D possibly corresponds to TRBD1 (6 bases). The V end was cut by 5 bases, the J end by 1 base, with 14 bases between. The CDR3 consists of 14 residues. The germline V gene encodes CDR1 GTSNPN and CDR2 SVGIG (reference sequence). CDR3 coding DNA: TGTGCCTGGCACCGCTACAGGGAGAACACTGAAGCTTTCTTT. Amino acid sequence: CAWHRYRENTEAFF. Complete variable domain (other parts from reference TRBV30 and TRBJ1-1): SQTIHQWPATLVQPVGSPLSLECTVEGTSNPNLYWYRQAAGRGLQLLFYSVGIGQISSEVPQNLSASRPQDRQFILSSKKLLLSDSGFYLCAWHRYRENTEAFFGQGTRLTVV.

The rearrangement uses TRBV30 and TRBJ1-6, with unresolved D. Germline V lookup: CDR1 GTSNPN, CDR2 SVGIG (reference sequence). V lost 2 bases, J lost 8 bases, and 13 bases lay in between. The CDR3 consists of 14 residues. CDR3 in DNA: TGTGCCTGGAGTATGAGGTCCGAGGATTCACCCCTCCACTTT. It encodes CAWSMRSEDSPLHF.

V gene TRBV27 combines with J gene TRBJ2-5; TRBD2 matches at 7 bases. The CDR3 is 12 residues long. Germline CDR1 and CDR2: MNHEY and SMNVEV (reference sequence). The junction had 1 base not matched to a gene; V was cut back by 6 bases and J by 3 bases. In DNA form, the CDR3 reads TGTGCCAGCAGACGGGGGGAAGAGACCCAGTACTTC. Its translation is CASRRGEETQYF.

The chain is built from TRBV4-2 and TRBJ2-2; D may be TRBD2 (5 bases). Germline V gene sequence: CDR1 LGHNA, CDR2 YNFKEQ. V was trimmed by 1 base and J by 1 base, leaving 10 bases between them. The CDR3 extends over 16 amino acids. CDR3 coding DNA: TGTGCCAGCAGCCAAGGAGGGCGCAGGAACACCGGGGAGCTGTTTTTT. It specifies CASSQGGRRNTGELFF.

The rearrangement links TRBV27 to TRBJ2-7; TRBD1 might be the D (6 bases). The CDR3 covers 13 residues. With 5 bases removed from V and 4 bases from J, the gap between germline ends came to 12 bases. Germline CDR1 and CDR2: MNHEY and SMNVEV (reference sequence). The CDR3: CASSQGQAYEQYF. The CDR3 DNA is TGTGCCAGCAGTCAGGGGCAGGCTTACGAGCAGTACTTC.